This T cell receptor beta chain comes out of a study of blood T cell repertoires in COVID-19. Study summary: Specimens from acute and convalescent COVID-19 originated in the United States, Italy and Spain.

The Seattle site enrolled patients during active infection and followed them longitudinally. This clone showed up just once. In the authors' methods: Estimates of nucleated cell counts were drawn from the amplification of reference gene primers. Generated by immunoSEQ multiplex PCR, the TCRdb table keeps only in-frame clones and is missing some. That table furnishes V, J and clone size, whereas the DNA furnished D and trimming. The table has some 320,000 clones, under 90% seen once. Germline loops: CDR1 MNHEY, CDR2 SVGAGI. With V trimmed by 6 bases and J by 2 bases, 6 bases remained unmatched. The CDR3 contains 15 residues.

The chain recombines TRBV6-5 with TRBJ2-3; 9 bases are a match to TRBD2. The source of this sequence is a woman in her 30s with COVID-19, enrolled during active disease. The sample comprised peripheral blood. CDR3 region: CASRPSGKVTDTQYF. The CDR3 DNA follows: TGTGCCAGCAGACCTAGCGGGAAGGTCACAGATACGCAGTATTTT.